This TCR beta chain was retrieved from a study of CD8 T cells in Susac syndrome. Turning to the study itself: Patients with Susac syndrome were, at the time of blood collection, therapy-naive, maintained on corticosteroids, or maintained on intravenous immunoglobulin alone.

Sequencing of TCR beta was performed on blood CD8+ T cells and on blood CD4+ T cells. The RNA input was roughly 0.45 to 1 ug, and it was reverse transcribed with random hexamers. Multiplex PCR with immunoSEQ amplified the TCR beta CDR3 across 54 Vbeta and 13 Jbeta. TCRdb reprocessed the immunoSEQ multiplex PCR reads with MiXCR, giving one entry per CDR3 protein. In the table there are under 90,000 distinct CDR3 sequences, approximately 95% of which are singletons. With regard to this clonotype: As yet, its antigen is unknown.

After removal of 2 bases from V and 4 bases from J, the junction contained 12 bases not matched to a gene. The CDR3 runs to 17 residues. Germline V CDR1 and CDR2: GTSNPN, SVGIG (reference sequence). General study points: Total CD8+ and CD8+ TEMRA repertoires contained 15 to 20 and five Susac-specific public clones, respectively.

The chain has TRBV30 and TRBJ2-2; TRBD2 matches at 8 bases. Sequenced sample: CD8+ T cells from PBMCs. This receptor was identified in a human donor with Susac syndrome. CDR3: CAWSTNKAGVGTGELFF. CDR3 DNA: TGTGCCTGGAGTACCAACAAAGCGGGAGTTGGCACCGGGGAGCTGTTTTTT.